This entry features one T cell receptor (beta chain) sequence. Trimming at V came to 3 bases and at J to 7 bases, leaving 9 bases not matched to a gene. Germline V gives CDR1 SGHAT, CDR2 FQNNGV. This CDR3 contains 15 residues. This sample stems from a study of blood T cell repertoires in COVID-19. About the study: Acute and convalescent COVID-19 samples came from the United States, Italy and Spain.

Measured with immunoSEQ multiplex PCR; TCRdb has only the in-frame clones, and not every one. This table holds over 250,000 clones, 70% to 90% found once. This clonotype originated in a woman aged 30 to 39 who had recovered from COVID-19. Sequenced sample: PBMCs or T cells enriched from blood (not recorded which). The genes are TRBV11-2 and TRBJ2-1; 7 positions match TRBD1. CDR3 in amino acids: CASSLTGSFLNEQFF. The CDR3 region has the DNA TGTGCCAGCAGCTTGACAGGGTCCTTTCTTAATGAGCAGTTCTTC. Drawing the rest from reference TRBV11-2 and TRBJ2-1, the complete variable domain is EAGVAQSPRYKIIEKRQSVAFWCNPISGHATLYWYQQILGQGPKLLIQFQNNGVVDDSQLPKDRFSAERLKGVDSTLKIQPAKLEDSAVYLCASSLTGSFLNEQFFGPGTRLTVL.